These 23 T cell receptor beta chains were sequenced from one sample in a study of vaccination and CD4 T cells after COVID-19. Treatment: roughly nine-day PBMC culture with coronavirus spike peptide pools or control peptides (ViraFEST assay). The unexposed donor gave CD4+ T cells before the COVID-19 pandemic (2011-2018). Cultured CD4+ T cell DNA was sequenced using the Oncomine TCR Beta short-read assay. MiXCR was run by TCRdb on the PCR reads, yielding one entry per CDR3 protein. The table lists 7,000 or so distinct CDR3 sequences, about 41% of them singletons, with approximately 35% in the top ten. The antigens these receptors bind are not known. Sample: CD4+ T cells from blood, cultured in vitro. These receptors originate from a human donor in good health.

This clonotype was detected only a few times. The CDR3, as DNA: TGTGCCAGCAGCTTCCGGGGGGACGAGCAGTACTTC. Protein product: CASSFRGDEQYF. The rearrangement uses TRBV7-8 and TRBJ2-7; 7 nucleotides line up with TRBD2. With V trimmed by 3 bases and J by 5 bases, 1 base remained unmatched. There are 12 residues in the CDR3. In germline, CDR1 is SGHVS, CDR2 FQNEAQ.

The gene calls are TRBV6-2 or TRBV6-3 and TRBJ1-1; a weak D match, TRBD1 (5 bases). This CDR3 region has 14 residues. The V gene's germline CDR1 is MNHEY and CDR2 SVGEGT. The germline V and J ends were trimmed by 4 bases and 1 base, with 10 bases remaining between them. In DNA form, the CDR3 reads TGTGCCAGCAGTTCCCGGACAAAGAACACTGAAGCTTTCTTT. Protein product: CASSSRTKNTEAFF.

As DNA, the CDR3 is TGTGCCAGCAGCTCTGGAGGGGGGCGCGCCGGGGAGCTGTTTTTT. Residues: CASSSGGGRAGELFF. This chain joins TRBV5-4 and TRBJ2-2; D may correspond to TRBD1 or TRBD2 (6 bases each). The germline gives CDR1 SGHNT, CDR2 YYREEE (reference sequence). Trimming removed 3 bases from V and 6 bases from J, with 15 bases in between. This CDR3 comprises 15 residues.

The chain uses TRBV4-3 and TRBJ2-3, with 12 bases that match TRBD2. Germline assignment: CDR1 LGHNA and CDR2 YSLEER. CDR3 length: 17 residues. Trimming took 0 bases from V and 4 from J; bases not matched to a gene: 5. CDR3 residues: CASSQEPSGGVADTQYF. The CDR3 coding sequence is TGCGCCAGCAGCCAAGAGCCTAGCGGGGGGGTGGCAGATACGCAGTATTTT.

This clonotype was recorded a few times. The rearrangement uses TRBV27 and TRBJ1-2; D is perhaps TRBD1 (6 bases). The CDR3 totals 15 residues. V was cut by 3 bases and J by 4 bases, with 15 bases left in between. In germline, CDR1 is MNHEY, CDR2 SMNVEV (reference sequence). In DNA, the CDR3 is TGTGCCAGCAGTTTGGGGGGGGCAAGGGCCTATGGCTACACCTTC. It is translated as CASSLGGARAYGYTF.

The V and J genes are TRBV20-1 and TRBJ2-5; tentative D call: TRBD1 (5 bases). The CDR3 sequence is 13 residues long. V gave up 5 bases and J gave up 1 base, with 11 bases separating them. From germline, CDR1 is DFQATT and CDR2 SNEGSKA (reference sequence). CDR3 sequence (DNA): TGCAGTGCTCCCAGGGCCTTCCAAGAGACCCAGTACTTC. This codes for CSAPRAFQETQYF.

The chain has TRBV11-2 and TRBJ2-7, with D unresolved. Deletions cut 6 bases from V and 3 bases from J, with 21 bases between. This CDR3 has 16 amino acids. The germline V gene encodes CDR1 SGHAT and CDR2 FQNNGV. The CDR3 DNA follows: TGTGCCAGCAGTCACCCCATCGGAGATACAGACTACGAGCAGTACTTC. Translation: CASSHPIGDTDYEQYF.

This clonotype was recorded a few times. The rearrangement links TRBV2 to TRBJ1-4; 7 bases fit TRBD1. The CDR3 runs 17 residues. CDR1 and CDR2 from the germline V gene are SNHLY and FYNNEI. The J segment lost 7 bases and the V segment lost 3 bases, leaving 14 bases of the junction unmatched. The CDR3 coding sequence is TGTGCCAGCAGTGAGGCTCGAGACAGGGTCAGCGGTGAAAAACTGTTTTTT. Its translation: CASSEARDRVSGEKLFF. Full variable domain (missing parts from reference TRBV2 and TRBJ1-4): EPEVTQTPSHQVTQMGQEVILRCVPISNHLYFYWYRQILGQKVEFLVSFYNNEISEKSEIFDDQFSVERPDGSNFTLKIRSTKLEDSAMYFCASSEARDRVSGEKLFFGSGTQLSVL.

This sequence joins TRBV27 and TRBJ2-2; a possible D gene is TRBD2 (5 bases). The germline gives CDR1 MNHEY, CDR2 SMNVEV (reference sequence). V was shortened by 7 bases and J by 4 bases, with 13 bases between the two germline ends. There are 14 residues in the CDR3. Written as DNA, the CDR3 is TGTGCCAGCAATAGGGAGTTTGGCACCGGGGAGCTGTTTTTT. It codes for CASNREFGTGELFF.

The J gene is TRBJ1-2, the V gene TRBV5-6, with 8 bases identical to TRBD1. The V gene's germline CDR1 is SGHDT and CDR2 YYEEEE. The junction had 8 bases not matched to a gene; V was cut back by 4 bases and J by 3 bases. The CDR3 totals 15 residues. The CDR3 is CASSPPGQDDYGYTF. The CDR3 nucleotides read TGTGCCAGCAGCCCTCCGGGACAGGACGACTATGGCTACACCTTC.

This clonotype occurred a few times. The chain uses TRBV7-2 and TRBJ1-1; D is possibly TRBD1 (6 bases). The germline V gene has CDR1 SGHTA and CDR2 FQGNSA. CDR3 length: 14 amino acids. V was pared by 9 bases and J by 2 bases, with 16 bases between. The DNA of the CDR3 is TGTGCCAGTGCAAAAACAGGGCTCAACACTGAAGCTTTCTTT. Its translation is CASAKTGLNTEAFF.

The chain has TRBV7-2 and TRBJ2-7; 8 positions match TRBD2. V shed 7 bases and J 3 bases; nucleotides not matched to a gene: 11. There are 15 residues in the CDR3. In germline, CDR1 is SGHTA, CDR2 FQGNSA. The CDR3 reads CASTLTGGPGYEQYF. CDR3 coding DNA: TGTGCCAGCACCCTAACGGGGGGGCCAGGCTACGAGCAGTACTTC.

This chain joins TRBV4-3 and TRBJ1-2; possible D gene TRBD1, 6 bases. V lost 0 bases and J lost 4, with 12 bases in between. The germline CDR1 and CDR2 sequences are LGHNA and YSLEER. The CDR3 sequence is 15 residues long. CDR3 nucleotide sequence: TGCGCCAGCAGCCAAGATCGGGGGGCAGCCTATGGCTACACCTTC. Its translation is CASSQDRGAAYGYTF.

V and J are TRBV6-5 and TRBJ1-1; D uncertain. Germline values: CDR1 MNHEY, CDR2 SVGAGI. V was shortened by 1 base and J by 0 bases, with 9 bases between the two germline ends. The CDR3 has 15 residues. The CDR3 protein is CASSYFALMNTEAFF. The CDR3 nucleotides are TGTGCCAGCAGTTACTTCGCGCTAATGAACACTGAAGCTTTCTTT.

The rearrangement joins TRBV11-2 to TRBJ1-1; D unclear. Germline CDR1 is SGHAT and CDR2 is FQNNGV. The CDR3 spans 13 residues. V was shortened by 0 bases and J by 0 bases, with 2 bases between the two germline ends. As DNA, the CDR3 is TGTGCCAGCAGCTTAGATGTGAACACTGAAGCTTTCTTT. As protein: CASSLDVNTEAFF.

This chain uses TRBV6-1 with TRBJ2-2, with TRBD1 matching 8 bases. V shed 7 bases, J shed 6 bases, and the junction held 4 bases outside the gene matches. Germline CDR1 reads MNHNS; CDR2 reads SASEGT. The CDR3 sequence is 13 residues long. The CDR3 DNA sequence: TGTGCCAGCACCGACAGGGGATCCGGGGAGCTGTTTTTT. This gives the protein CASTDRGSGELFF.

This clonotype was observed a few times. The chain links TRBV5-6 to TRBJ1-2; TRBD1 agrees at 9 bases. This CDR3 has 14 residues. V dropped 0 bases and J dropped 7; count of bases not matched to a gene: 4. Germline loops: CDR1 SGHDT, CDR2 YYEEEE. The CDR3 sequence is CASSLEGTGFGYTF. The CDR3 bases are TGTGCCAGCAGCTTGGAAGGGACAGGGTTTGGCTACACCTTC.

This chain joins TRBV7-2 and TRBJ1-5, with D hard to call. Trimming took 0 bases from V and 5 from J, leaving 5 bases between them. The CDR3 extends over 13 amino acids. Germline CDR1 and CDR2: SGHTA and FQGNSA. The CDR3 here is CASSLAADQPQHF. CDR3 DNA sequence: TGTGCCAGCAGCTTAGCTGCTGATCAGCCCCAGCATTTT.

The chain combines TRBV20-1 with TRBJ2-5; 7 nucleotides line up with TRBD2. Germline CDR1 reads DFQATT; CDR2 reads SNEGSKA (reference sequence). The CDR3 is made up of 12 amino acids. The CDR3 spells CSVSGSGETQYF. The CDR3 nucleotides are TGCAGCGTTAGCGGGTCGGGGGAGACCCAGTACTTC.

The sample holds a few counts of this clonotype. This chain links TRBV5-1 with TRBJ1-5, with D perhaps matching TRBD1 (6 bases). Trimming shortened V by 4 bases and J by 3 bases, and 14 bases separated the two germline ends. This CDR3 region has 15 residues. The V gene's germline CDR1 is SGHRS and CDR2 YFSETQ. The CDR3 region is CASSVTTGPNQPQHF. CDR3 bases: TGCGCCAGCAGCGTAACCACAGGGCCCAATCAGCCCCAGCATTTT.

V is TRBV7-6 and J is TRBJ1-1; TRBD1 is a possible D gene (6 bases). The CDR3 is 15 residues long. Trimming stripped 6 bases from V and 6 bases from J, with 20 bases between. CDR1 is SGHVS, CDR2 FNYEAQ, per germline. The CDR3 nucleotides are TGTGCCAGCAGTTTTTCCGCAGGGGTTCGCGCTGAAGCTTTCTTT. The encoded protein is CASSFSAGVRAEAFF. Looking up the rest from reference TRBV7-6 and TRBJ1-1 gives the full variable domain: GAGVSQSPRYKVTKRGQDVALRCDPISGHVSLYWYRQALGQGPEFLTYFNYEAQQDKSGLPNDRFSAERPEGSISTLTIQRTEQRDSAMYRCASSFSAGVRAEAFFGQGTRLTVV.

This chain uses TRBV7-2 with TRBJ2-3; D is unresolved. The CDR3 is made up of 14 amino acids. Germline CDR1 is SGHTA and CDR2 is FQGNSA. V lost 2 bases, J lost 2 bases, and 8 bases lay in between. CDR3 sequence (DNA): TGTGCCAGCAGCTTAAATTGGATCACAGATACGCAGTATTTT. Translation: CASSLNWITDTQYF.

This clonotype was detected a few times. The J gene is TRBJ1-4, the V gene TRBV20-1; D remains unclear. V lost 0 bases and J 16 bases, leaving 12 bases between the germline ends. CDR3 length equals 11 residues. CDR1 and CDR2 from the germline V gene are DFQATT and SNEGSKA (reference sequence). The CDR3 bases are TGCAGTGCTAGAGAGTCGGCGAGTAGGTTTTTT. Its translation: CSARESASRFF.